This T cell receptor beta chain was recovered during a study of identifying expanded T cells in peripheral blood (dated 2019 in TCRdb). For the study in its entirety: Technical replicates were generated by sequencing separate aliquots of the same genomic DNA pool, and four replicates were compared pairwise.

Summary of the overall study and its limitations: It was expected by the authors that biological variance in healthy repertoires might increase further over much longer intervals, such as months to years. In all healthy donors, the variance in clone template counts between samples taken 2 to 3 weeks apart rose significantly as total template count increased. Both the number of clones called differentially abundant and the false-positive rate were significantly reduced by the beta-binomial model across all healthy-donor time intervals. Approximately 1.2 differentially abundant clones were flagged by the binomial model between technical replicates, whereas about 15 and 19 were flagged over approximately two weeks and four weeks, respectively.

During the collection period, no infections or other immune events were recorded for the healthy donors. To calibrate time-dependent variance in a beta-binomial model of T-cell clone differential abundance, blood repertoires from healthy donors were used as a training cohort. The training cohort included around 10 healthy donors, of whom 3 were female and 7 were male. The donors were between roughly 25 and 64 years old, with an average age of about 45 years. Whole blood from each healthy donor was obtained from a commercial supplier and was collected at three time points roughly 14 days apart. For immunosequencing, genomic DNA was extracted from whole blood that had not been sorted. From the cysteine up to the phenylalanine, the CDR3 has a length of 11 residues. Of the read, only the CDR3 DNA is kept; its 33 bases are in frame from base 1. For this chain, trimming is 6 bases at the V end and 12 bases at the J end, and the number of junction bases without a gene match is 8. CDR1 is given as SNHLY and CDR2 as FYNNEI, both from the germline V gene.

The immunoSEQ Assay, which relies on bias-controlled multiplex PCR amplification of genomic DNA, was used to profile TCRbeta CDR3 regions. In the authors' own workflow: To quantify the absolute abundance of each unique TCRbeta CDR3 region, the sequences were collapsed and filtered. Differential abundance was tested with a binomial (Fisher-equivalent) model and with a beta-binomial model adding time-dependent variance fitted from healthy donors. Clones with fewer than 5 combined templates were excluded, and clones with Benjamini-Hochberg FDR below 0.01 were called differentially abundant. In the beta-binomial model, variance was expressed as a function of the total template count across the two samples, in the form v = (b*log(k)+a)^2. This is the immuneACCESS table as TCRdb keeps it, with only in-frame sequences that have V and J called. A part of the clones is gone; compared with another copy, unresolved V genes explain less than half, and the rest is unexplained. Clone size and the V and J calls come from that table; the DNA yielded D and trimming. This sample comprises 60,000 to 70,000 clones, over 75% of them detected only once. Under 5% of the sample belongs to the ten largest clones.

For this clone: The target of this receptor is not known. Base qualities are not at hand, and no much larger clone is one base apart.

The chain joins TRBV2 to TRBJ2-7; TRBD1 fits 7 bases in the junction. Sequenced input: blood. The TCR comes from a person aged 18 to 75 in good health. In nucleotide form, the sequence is TGTGCCAGCAGCGATAGGGGGCCGGGGTACTTC. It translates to CASSDRGPGYF.